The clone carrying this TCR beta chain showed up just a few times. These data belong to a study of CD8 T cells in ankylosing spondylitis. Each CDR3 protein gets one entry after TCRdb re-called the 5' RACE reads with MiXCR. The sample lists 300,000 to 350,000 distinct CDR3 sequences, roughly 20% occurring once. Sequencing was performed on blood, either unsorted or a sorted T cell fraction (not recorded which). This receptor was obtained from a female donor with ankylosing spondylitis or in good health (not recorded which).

CDR3 region: CATSRGRAYNEQFF. In DNA form, the CDR3 reads TGTGCCACCAGCAGAGGGCGAGCCTACAATGAGCAGTTCTTC. The rearrangement links TRBV15 to TRBJ2-1; D gene uncertain. CDR1 is LNHNV and CDR2 is YYDKDF in the germline V gene (reference sequence). The V end was cut by 1 base, the J end by 2 bases, with 6 bases between. CDR3 length equals 14 residues.